This is a list of T cell receptor beta chains from one sample in a study of Ad26.COV2.S vaccination and SARS-CoV-2 variants. TCRdb keeps only in-frame clones here, not all; method: immunoSEQ multiplex PCR. Of approximately 410,000 clones detected, roughly 88% appear once; the ten largest clones hold approximately 4%. This specimen was peripheral blood, taken in a trial of Ad26.COV2.S vaccine versus placebo. All receptors derive from a person aged 18 to 59 who received the Ad26.COV2.S COVID-19 vaccine or a placebo. Each CDR3 is given with its conserved first and last residue. Fields, in order: J gene, V gene, clone size, D gene, CDR3 DNA, CDR3 protein. A D gene is named only where the DNA matches it firmly. A clone size is listed for some rows: how often the clone was seen (once, few, many), or a class if it is expanded.

TRBJ1-1,TRBV29-1,-,-,TGCAGCGTTGAAGACAACCGGGGCGGGGCTCTGGGGAACACTGAAGCTTTCTTT,CSVEDNRGGALGNTEAFF
TRBJ1-1,TRBV9,-,TRBD1,TGTGCCAGCAGCTCCTGGACAGGGGGGAACACTGAAGCTTTCTTT,CASSSWTGGNTEAFF
TRBJ1-2,TRBV5-8,-,-,TGTGCCAGCAGCTTGGCAGGGGTGGTGGAAGGCTACACCTTC,CASSLAGVVEGYTF
TRBJ1-1,TRBV6-2/TRBV6-3,-,TRBD1,TGTGCCAGCAGTTGGGGACAGGGGATATGGATGAACACTGAAGCTTTCTTT,CASSWGQGIWMNTEAFF
TRBJ1-1,TRBV16,-,-,TGTGCCAGCAGTCCCCGGTCCCGGGTCGCCTATAATGCTTTCTTT,CASSPRSRVAYNAFF
TRBJ2-1,TRBV27,-,TRBD2,TGTGCCAGCAGTTTGGGCGGGGGTTCCTTTTACAATGAGCAGTTCTTC,CASSLGGGSFYNEQFF
TRBJ1-1,TRBV7-9,-,TRBD1,TGTGCCAGCAGCTTATCGGGACAGGGTGAAGCTTTCTTT,CASSLSGQGEAFF
TRBJ1-1,TRBV10-3,once,-,TGTGCCATCAGTGAGTCATCCAACACTGAAGCTTTCTTT,CAISESSNTEAFF
TRBJ1-1,TRBV5-1,-,-,TGCGCCAGCAGCATGGACAGTTTCACTGAAGCTTTCTTT,CASSMDSFTEAFF
TRBJ2-3,TRBV28,-,-,TGTGCCAGCAGTCCGCAACGGGGTCGGGGCACAGATACGCAGTATTTT,CASSPQRGRGTDTQYF
TRBJ1-6,TRBV14,-,-,TGTGCCAGCAGCCAAGAAACGGGGATGGGTTCACCCCTCCACTTT,CASSQETGMGSPLHF
TRBJ2-3,TRBV5-6,-,-,TGTGCCAGCAGCTTCGCTAGTTCGGATACGCAGTATTTT,CASSFASSDTQYF
TRBJ2-7,TRBV7-2,-,-,TGTGCCAGCAGCTTAATTGGGAACTACGAGCAGTACTTC,CASSLIGNYEQYF
TRBJ1-1,TRBV5-1,-,TRBD1,TGCGCCAGCAGACTCAGACAGGGGAACACTGAAGCTTTCTTT,CASRLRQGNTEAFF
TRBJ2-5,TRBV7-9,-,-,TGTGCCAGCAGCTTAGGGGGCACCAAAGAGACCCAGTACTTC,CASSLGGTKETQYF
TRBJ1-5,TRBV27,-,TRBD1,TGTGCCAGCAGGGGATCGACAGGGAGCAATCAGCCCCAGCATTTT,CASRGSTGSNQPQHF
TRBJ2-7,TRBV7-8,-,-,TGTGCCAGCAGCCTCACCTACGAGCAGTACTTC,CASSLTYEQYF
TRBJ1-5,TRBV12-3/TRBV12-4,-,-,TGTGCCAGCAGTTTAGGGGGGGGCCAGCCCCAGCATTTT,CASSLGGGQPQHF
TRBJ2-5,TRBV15,-,-,TGTGCCACCAGCAGAGGAGGGGGAAACCAAGAGACCCAGTACTTC,CATSRGGGNQETQYF
TRBJ1-6,TRBV28,-,TRBD1,TGTGCCAGCACCCCCGGACAGGGGATTTCACCCCTCCACTTT,CASTPGQGISPLHF
TRBJ2-1,TRBV10-3,-,TRBD2,TGTGCCATCAGTGATCTGGGGACTAGTAGGCCTGGATCCTACAATGAGCAGTTCTTC,CAISDLGTSRPGSYNEQFF
TRBJ2-6,TRBV19,-,TRBD1,TGTGCCAGTAGTGTGATACAGGGGTCTGGGGCCAACGTCCTGACTTTC,CASSVIQGSGANVLTF
TRBJ2-2,TRBV2,once,-,TGTGCCAGCAGAGGACTGCCCGGGGAGCTGTTTTTT,CASRGLPGELFF
TRBJ2-7,TRBV7-9,-,TRBD2,TGTGCCAGCAGCTTTCCAGAGGTTAGCGGGGGGGCCTTCTACGAGCAGTACTTC,CASSFPEVSGGAFYEQYF
TRBJ2-2,TRBV9,-,TRBD1,TGTGCCAGCAGCGTCCGGGACAGGGGGCCAGGGGACACCGGGGAGCTGTTTTTT,CASSVRDRGPGDTGELFF
TRBJ2-5,TRBV12-3/TRBV12-4,-,-,TGTGCCAGCAGTGTAAATCAAGAGACCCAGTACTTC,CASSVNQETQYF
TRBJ2-2,TRBV11-3,-,-,TGTGCCAGCAGCCTATACGAGGGGGAGCTGTTTTTT,CASSLYEGELFF
TRBJ1-5,TRBV27,-,-,TGTGCCAGCAGTTTACAGGGGAGAAATCAGCCCCAGCATTTT,CASSLQGRNQPQHF
TRBJ2-1,TRBV27,-,-,TGTGCCAGCAGTATAGACAGCTACAATGAGCAGTTCTTC,CASSIDSYNEQFF
TRBJ2-7,TRBV19,few,-,TGTGCCAGTAGTATGGGACAACAGGGCTACGAGCAGTACTTC,CASSMGQQGYEQYF
TRBJ2-3,TRBV20-1,-,-,TGCAGTGCACGGGACGTAACGCAGTATTTT,CSARDVTQYF
TRBJ1-2,TRBV6-2/TRBV6-3,-,-,TGTGCCAGCAGTTTTCGGGGGATGATTGGCTACACCTTC,CASSFRGMIGYTF
TRBJ2-1,TRBV11-2,-,-,TGTGCCAGCCGACGGGGGGCGGGCTACAATGAGCAGTTCTTC,CASRRGAGYNEQFF
TRBJ1-4,TRBV6-5,-,-,TGTGCCAGCAGGGAGTCAGCTAATGAAAAACTGTTTTTT,CASRESANEKLFF
TRBJ2-1,TRBV11-3,-,TRBD2,TGTGCCAGCAGCTTAGAAGGCCTAGCGGGGTCGGATGAGCAGTTCTTC,CASSLEGLAGSDEQFF
TRBJ1-2,TRBV5-1,-,TRBD1,TGCGCCAGCAGCTTAGGGGGAGGGGGCCCAAACTATGGCTACACCTTC,CASSLGGGGPNYGYTF
TRBJ2-3,TRBV4-2,-,TRBD2,TGTGCCAGCAGCCAGGATCCCGGGACTAGCGGGGGGCCAGATACGCAGTATTTT,CASSQDPGTSGGPDTQYF
TRBJ2-1,TRBV10-3,-,-,TGTGCCACCGCGGACGTCTCCTCCTACAATGAGCAGTTCTTC,CATADVSSYNEQFF
TRBJ1-5,TRBV5-6,-,-,TGTGCCAGCAGTATAAGCAGGGATAAAGGATTCGATCAGCCCCAGCATTTT,CASSISRDKGFDQPQHF
TRBJ1-5,TRBV19,-,-,TGTGCCAGTAGTATGTGGTTTGAGACCGCCAGCAATCAGCCCCAGCATTTT,CASSMWFETASNQPQHF